This T cell receptor beta chain emerged from a study of blood T cell repertoires in COVID-19. Overall study: Samples taken during acute and convalescent COVID-19 were collected in the United States, Italy and Spain.

In the authors' workflow: It was from reference gene primer amplification that nucleated cell counts were estimated. Some clones are missing from TCRdb's copy, which holds only in-frame ones; the method was immunoSEQ multiplex PCR. The DNA was the basis for D and trimming; V, J and clone size are from that table. The repertoire consists of around 280,000 clones, with around four fifths occurring once and the leading ten covering around 4.5%. After removal of 3 bases from V and 5 bases from J, the junction contained 5 bases not matched to a gene. Germline CDR1 reads SGHDT; CDR2 reads YYEEEE. The CDR3 length is 16 residues.

This receptor was identified in a woman aged 45-65 years with active or convalescent COVID-19. The sample comprised peripheral blood. This chain joins TRBV5-6 and TRBJ1-6, with 10 bases that match TRBD1. CDR3 residues: CASSWGQGKNNSPLHF. The CDR3 DNA reads TGTGCCAGCAGCTGGGGACAGGGGAAGAATAATTCACCCCTCCACTTT.